A single sample gave rise to the 28 T cell receptor beta chains below, sequenced in a study of technical replicates of blood from a few donors (dated by TCRdb to about 2017). The method behind the library was the immunoSEQ multiplex PCR assay. Not all clones reach the TCRdb copy of this immuneACCESS table, which keeps in-frame sequences only. Checked studies attribute under half of the gap to unresolved V genes and leave the rest unexplained. In all, the sample holds 15,000 or so clones, and about 87% of those were seen once. 9% to 15% of the sample comes from the top ten. The sequencing input was PBMCs. These receptors were taken from a human donor in good health.

The V and J genes are TRBV6-5 and TRBJ2-1; weak D call: TRBD1 (5 bases). Deletions cut 7 bases from V and 4 bases from J, with 8 bases between. Germline lookup yields CDR1 MNHEY and CDR2 SVGAGI. This CDR3 spans 12 amino acids. The CDR3 DNA reads TGTGCCAGCAATACAGGTTACAATGAGCAGTTCTTC. Its protein product is CASNTGYNEQFF.

This clone appeared a single time. J is TRBJ2-7 and V is TRBV10-3; maybe TRBD2 (5 bases). The CDR3 covers 15 residues. Trimming removed 7 bases from V and 4 bases from J, with 20 bases in between. Per the germline V gene, CDR1 is ENHRY and CDR2 is SYGVKD. CDR3 residues: CAITPGAEASYEQYF. CDR3 nucleotides: TGTGCCATCACGCCCGGAGCGGAGGCCAGTTACGAGCAGTACTTC.

The rearrangement joins TRBV9 to TRBJ2-3; a possible D gene is TRBD2 (5 bases). The length of the CDR3 is 14 residues. The germline gives CDR1 SGDLS, CDR2 YYNGEE. The V end lost 0 bases, the J end lost 4 bases, and 9 bases lay between the germline ends. The CDR3 DNA sequence: TGTGCCAGCAGCGTAGGTGGTAGCGCAGATACGCAGTATTTT. It is translated as CASSVGGSADTQYF. The full variable domain, with the rest looked up from reference TRBV9 and TRBJ2-3, is DSGVTQTPKHLITATGQRVTLRCSPRSGDLSVYWYQQSLDQGLQFLIQYYNGEERAKGNILERFSAQQFPDLHSELNLSSLELGDSALYFCASSVGGSADTQYFGPGTRLTVL.

V is TRBV9 and J is TRBJ1-1; 8 nucleotides agree with TRBD1. Germline lookup yields CDR1 SGDLS and CDR2 YYNGEE. The CDR3 spans 15 residues. Germline trimming cut 0 bases from V and 6 bases from J; bases unmatched to any gene: 7. The chain's CDR3 is CASSVVGTGWAEAFF. The CDR3 coding sequence is TGTGCCAGCAGCGTAGTGGGGACAGGATGGGCTGAAGCTTTCTTT.

This clone is a singleton in its sample. The CDR3 region is CASSPAGTRQETQYF. CDR3 coding DNA: TGCGCCAGCAGCCCGGCAGGGACTAGGCAAGAGACCCAGTACTTC. The J gene is TRBJ2-5, the V gene TRBV5-1; 8 bases agree with TRBD2. Per germline, CDR1 SGHRS and CDR2 YFSETQ. The CDR3 length is 15 residues. With 4 bases clipped from V and 2 bases from J, the junction kept 7 bases outside the gene matches.

V and J are TRBV2 and TRBJ1-3; possibly TRBD1 for D (5 bases). The CDR3 is made up of 14 amino acids. CDR1 and CDR2 (germline): SNHLY, FYNNEI. The V end lost 3 bases, the J end lost 3 bases, and 9 bases lay between the germline ends. The DNA of the CDR3 is TGTGCCAGCAGTGACAGGGTCGGTGGAAACACCATATATTTT. Translating it yields CASSDRVGGNTIYF. Filled out from reference TRBV2 and TRBJ1-3, the complete variable domain reads EPEVTQTPSHQVTQMGQEVILRCVPISNHLYFYWYRQILGQKVEFLVSFYNNEISEKSEIFDDQFSVERPDGSNFTLKIRSTKLEDSAMYFCASSDRVGGNTIYFGEGSWLTVV.

The gene calls are TRBV18 and TRBJ2-5; the D gene is possibly TRBD2 (5 bases). CDR1 and CDR2 (germline): KGHSH, LQKENI. Trimming took 0 bases from V and 1 from J, leaving 9 bases between them. The CDR3 runs to 15 residues. The CDR3 reads CASSPPRGLQETQYF. The CDR3 DNA reads TGTGCCAGCTCACCACCCAGAGGACTCCAAGAGACCCAGTACTTC.

The V call is TRBV29-1, the J call TRBJ2-6; D not resolved. Per germline, CDR1 SQVTM and CDR2 ANQGSEA. This CDR3 is 15 amino acids long. The germline V and J ends were trimmed by 0 bases and 2 bases, with 8 bases remaining between them. The CDR3 DNA sequence: TGCAGCGTTGAAGATGGCCCCGCTGGGGCCAACGTCCTGACTTTC. As protein: CSVEDGPAGANVLTF.

V is TRBV6-1 and J is TRBJ1-4; D is possibly TRBD1 (6 bases). Trimming stripped 8 bases from V and 6 bases from J, with 16 bases between. The V gene's germline CDR1 is MNHNS and CDR2 SASEGT. The CDR3 is 14 amino acids. This chain's CDR3 is CASQEAGVDEKLFF. CDR3 bases: TGTGCCAGCCAAGAGGCAGGGGTTGATGAAAAACTGTTTTTT.

This clone was recorded once. The J gene is TRBJ2-7, the V gene TRBV28; TRBD1 agrees at 10 bases. J was trimmed by 2 bases and V by 4 bases; bases with no gene match: 5. CDR3 length equals 15 residues. Germline CDR1 and CDR2: MDHEN and SYDVKM. The CDR3 loop reads CASSSPGTGAYEQYF. The CDR3 DNA sequence: TGTGCCAGCAGTTCCCCCGGGACAGGGGCCTACGAGCAGTACTTC.

J is TRBJ2-5 and V is TRBV29-1; TRBD1 agrees at 9 bases. Germline CDR1 SQVTM, CDR2 ANQGSEA. The junction had 11 bases not matched to a gene; V was cut back by 7 bases and J by 5 bases. The CDR3 totals 14 residues. This CDR3 is CSAFTGGRVETQYF. The DNA of the CDR3 is TGCAGCGCTTTTACAGGGGGCCGAGTGGAGACCCAGTACTTC.

This clone has only one observation. The chain combines TRBV25-1 with TRBJ1-5; TRBD1 matches at 9 bases. The CDR3 is 13 amino acids. Germline lookup yields CDR1 MGHDK and CDR2 SYGVNS. The ends lost 6 bases at V and 7 bases at J; junction bases unmatched: 4. Written as DNA, the CDR3 is TGTGCCAGCAGGGGACAGGGAGGCCAGCCCCAGCATTTT. Encoded protein: CASRGQGGQPQHF.

The V and J genes are TRBV11-2 and TRBJ2-6, with D tentatively TRBD1 (6 bases). Trimming pared 5 bases from V and 2 bases from J, leaving 13 bases between. Germline CDR1 is SGHAT and CDR2 is FQNNGV. The CDR3 has 16 amino acids. In nucleotides, the CDR3 is TGTGCCAGCAGCCCTAGGGGGTTAGCTGGGGCCAACGTCCTGACTTTC. It yields the protein CASSPRGLAGANVLTF.

Written as DNA, the CDR3 is TGTGCCAGCCTCCCCCCCTCTGGAAACACCATATATTTT. This sequence encodes CASLPPSGNTIYF. V and J are TRBV28 and TRBJ1-3; D gene uncertain. The ends were cut back, 8 bases at V and 0 bases at J, with 8 bases in the middle. The CDR3 has 13 amino acids. Germline V gene sequence: CDR1 MDHEN, CDR2 SYDVKM.

This chain connects TRBV9 to TRBJ1-1, with a tentative D call TRBD1 (6 bases). The V end lost 4 bases, the J end lost 4 bases, and 17 bases lay between the germline ends. This CDR3 contains 15 residues. The germline V gene encodes CDR1 SGDLS and CDR2 YYNGEE. The DNA of the CDR3 is TGTGCCAGCAGCTTGATGTCGGGAGGGGGCACTGAAGCTTTCTTT. Translating gives CASSLMSGGGTEAFF.

This chain connects TRBV28 to TRBJ1-5; TRBD1 agrees at 8 bases. CDR1 is MDHEN and CDR2 is SYDVKM in the germline V gene. CDR3 size: 16 residues. The V gene end was trimmed by 6 bases and the J gene end by 9 bases; junction bases not matched to a gene: 16. CDR3 coding DNA: TGTGCCAGCAGCCTCGGGGCCACAGGGGGGAGTGGGCCCCAGCATTTT. Translation gives CASSLGATGGSGPQHF.

The rearrangement links TRBV5-1 to TRBJ2-4; D perhaps matches TRBD2 (6 bases). The CDR3 is 15 residues long. The germline V gene encodes CDR1 SGHRS and CDR2 YFSETQ. Trimming shortened V by 2 bases and J by 5 bases, and 14 bases separated the two germline ends. The CDR3 reads CASSFGGSQQNIQYF. CDR3 sequence (DNA): TGCGCCAGCAGCTTTGGAGGGAGTCAGCAAAACATTCAGTACTTC.

This chain joins TRBV7-9 and TRBJ2-7, with TRBD1 matching over 12 bases. The V gene end was trimmed by 1 base and the J gene end by 5 bases; junction bases not matched to a gene: 6. This CDR3 contains 16 residues. From germline, CDR1 is SEHNR and CDR2 FQNEAQ (reference sequence). The CDR3 DNA reads as TGTGCCAGCAGCTTAGTTGCCGGGACAGGGGGCGACGAGCAGTACTTC. Its protein is CASSLVAGTGGDEQYF. Full variable domain (rest looked up from reference TRBV7-9 and TRBJ2-7): DTGVSQNPRHKITKRGQNVTFRCDPISEHNRLYWYRQTLGQGPEFLTYFQNEAQLEKSRLLSDRFSAERPKGSFSTLEIQRTEQGDSAMYLCASSLVAGTGGDEQYFGPGTRLTVT.

This rearrangement joins TRBV5-4 to TRBJ2-1; weak D call: TRBD2 (5 bases). Germline CDR1 SGHNT, CDR2 YYREEE (reference sequence). Trimming shortened V by 1 base and J by 4 bases, and 12 bases separated the two germline ends. The CDR3 is 15 residues long. The CDR3 loop reads CASSLWRSGYNEQFF. CDR3 sequence (DNA): TGTGCCAGCAGCTTGTGGCGTTCGGGGTACAATGAGCAGTTCTTC.

V is TRBV27 and J is TRBJ2-3, with TRBD1 matching 7 bases. CDR1 MNHEY and CDR2 SMNVEV come from the germline V gene (reference sequence). The CDR3 runs to 12 residues. Trimming cost V 8 bases and J 4 bases; bases outside gene matches: 3. CDR3: CASRQGSDTQYF. CDR3 nucleotides: TGTGCCAGCCGACAGGGATCAGATACGCAGTATTTT.

V and J are TRBV5-1 and TRBJ2-5; D call uncertain. V shed 0 bases and J shed 4 bases, with 10 bases lying between them. Germline CDR1 SGHRS, CDR2 YFSETQ. The CDR3 is 14 amino acids. The DNA of the CDR3 is TGCGCCAGCAGCTTGGCGGGTGCCGGAGAGACCCAGTACTTC. Translation gives CASSLAGAGETQYF.

This chain joins TRBV19 and TRBJ1-2; D possibly corresponds to TRBD1 (5 bases). CDR1 LNHDA and CDR2 SQIVND come from the germline V gene (reference sequence). Trimming took off 11 bases at V and 5 bases at J, with 24 bases between the two ends. The CDR3 sequence is 15 residues long. The CDR3 spells CASSSGAAHVYGYTF. For the CDR3, the DNA is TGTGCCTCGTCCTCTGGGGCGGCCCACGTTTATGGCTACACCTTC.

This sequence joins TRBV10-2 and TRBJ2-3, with D perhaps matching TRBD2 (6 bases). V was shortened by 4 bases and J by 4 bases, with 15 bases between the two germline ends. This CDR3 contains 15 residues. Per germline, CDR1 WSHSY and CDR2 SAAADI. The CDR3: CASSAPGAGADTQYF. Here the CDR3 DNA reads TGCGCCAGCAGTGCCCCGGGAGCTGGCGCAGATACGCAGTATTTT.

This clone was counted a few times. This sequence joins TRBV6-1 and TRBJ1-5; D uncertain. This CDR3 has 15 residues. CDR1 MNHNS and CDR2 SASEGT come from the germline V gene. V was pared by 6 bases and J by 0 bases, with 12 bases between. For the CDR3, the DNA is TGTGCCAGCAGCCACGACACCGATAGCAATCAGCCCCAGCATTTT. Amino acid sequence: CASSHDTDSNQPQHF.

The chain carries TRBV4-1 and TRBJ2-1, with TRBD2 identical over 9 bases. The CDR3 covers 20 residues. The junction had 16 bases not matched to a gene; V was cut back by 4 bases and J by 0 bases. The germline gives CDR1 MGHRA, CDR2 YSYEKL. For the CDR3, the DNA is TGCGCCAGCAGCCGTGAAAGCCCTAGCGGGACGATAAGCTCCTACAATGAGCAGTTCTTC. It translates to CASSRESPSGTISSYNEQFF.

Points on this clone: Germline is not matched at one junction end, which may reflect a read error. This rearrangement joins TRBV5-6 to TRBJ1-2, with D uncertain. Germline CDR1 reads SGHDT; CDR2 reads YYEEEE. The CDR3 totals 11 residues. CDR3 loop: CASSLWERWAF. As DNA, the CDR3 is TGTGCCAGCAGCTTGTGGGAGCGGTGGGCCTTC.

This clone was seen just once. The chain links TRBV6-1 to TRBJ2-5; perhaps TRBD2 as D (6 bases). V was trimmed by 1 base and J by 2 bases, leaving 14 bases between them. CDR3 length equals 16 residues. Germline V gives CDR1 MNHNS, CDR2 SASEGT. The CDR3 DNA sequence: TGTGCCAGCAGTGAAGGTCAGGCAGGAGGGCAAGAGACCCAGTACTTC. Translating it yields CASSEGQAGGQETQYF.

V usage is TRBV29-1 and J usage is TRBJ1-5; D not resolved. Germline V CDR1 and CDR2: SQVTM, ANQGSEA. The CDR3 spans 13 residues. Trimming took 4 bases from V and 3 from J, leaving 10 bases between them. The CDR3 DNA follows: TGCAGCGTTGCCGCTAATGTCAATCAGCCCCAGCATTTT. It encodes CSVAANVNQPQHF.